This T cell receptor beta chain was documented in a study of shared clonotypes between healthy human individuals. Here immunoSEQ multiplex PCR was the method, and the copy in TCRdb shows in-frame clones only, minus some. This table holds 2 million or so clones, approximately 95% found once. This CDR3 has 16 amino acids. V lost 3 bases, J lost 2 bases, and 5 bases stayed unmatched. CDR1 and CDR2 (germline): SGHDT, YYEEEE. This chain joins TRBV5-6 and TRBJ1-5, with TRBD1 matching over 10 bases. Sequencing used naive CD4+ T cells sorted from blood. Documented subset: CD45RA+ positively selected. This TCR derives from a man younger than 30 in good health. The CDR3 DNA reads as TGTGCCAGCAGCTCTGACAGGGGGCGCGGCAATCAGCCCCAGCATTTT. This gives the protein CASSSDRGRGNQPQHF.